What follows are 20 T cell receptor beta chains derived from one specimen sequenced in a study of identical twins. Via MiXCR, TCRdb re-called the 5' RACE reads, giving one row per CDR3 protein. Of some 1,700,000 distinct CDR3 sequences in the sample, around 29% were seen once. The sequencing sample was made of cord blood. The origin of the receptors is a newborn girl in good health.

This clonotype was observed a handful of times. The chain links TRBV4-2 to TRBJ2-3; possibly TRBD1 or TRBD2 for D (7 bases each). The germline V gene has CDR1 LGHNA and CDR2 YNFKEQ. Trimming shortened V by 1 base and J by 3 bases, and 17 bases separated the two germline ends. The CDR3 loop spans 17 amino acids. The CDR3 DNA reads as TGTGCCAGCAGCCAAGTAGGGAGGGGGCTAACGACAGATACGCAGTATTTT. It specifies CASSQVGRGLTTDTQYF.

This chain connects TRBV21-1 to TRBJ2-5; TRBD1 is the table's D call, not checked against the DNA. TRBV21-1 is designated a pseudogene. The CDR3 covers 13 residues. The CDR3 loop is CASSKLGGTPQYF. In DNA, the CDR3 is TGTGCCAGCAGCAAATTAGGGGGGACCCCCCAGTACTTC.

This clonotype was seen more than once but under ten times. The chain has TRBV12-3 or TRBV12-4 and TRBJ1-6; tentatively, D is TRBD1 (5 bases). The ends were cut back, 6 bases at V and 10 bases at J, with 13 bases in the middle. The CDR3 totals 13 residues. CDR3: CASSGRGVSPLHF. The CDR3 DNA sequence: TGTGCCAGCAGCGGACGGGGGGTCTCACCCCTCCACTTT.

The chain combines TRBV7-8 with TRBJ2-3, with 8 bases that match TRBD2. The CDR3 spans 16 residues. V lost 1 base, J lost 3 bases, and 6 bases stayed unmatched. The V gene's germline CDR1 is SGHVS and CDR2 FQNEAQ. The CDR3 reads CASSLEEAGVTDTQYF. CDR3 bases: TGTGCCAGCAGCTTAGAAGAAGCGGGAGTAACAGATACGCAGTATTTT.

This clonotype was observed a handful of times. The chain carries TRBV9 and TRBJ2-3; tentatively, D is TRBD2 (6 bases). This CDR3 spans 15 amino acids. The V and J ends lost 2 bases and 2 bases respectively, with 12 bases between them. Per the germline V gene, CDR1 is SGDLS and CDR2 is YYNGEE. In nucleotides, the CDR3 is TGTGCCAGCAGCGTCGACGGGAGCCTCACAGATACGCAGTATTTT. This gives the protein CASSVDGSLTDTQYF.

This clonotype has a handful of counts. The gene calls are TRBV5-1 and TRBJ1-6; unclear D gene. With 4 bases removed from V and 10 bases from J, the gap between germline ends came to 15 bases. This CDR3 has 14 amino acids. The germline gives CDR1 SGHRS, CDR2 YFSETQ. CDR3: CASSLIVGGSPLHF. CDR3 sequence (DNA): TGCGCCAGCAGCCTGATTGTGGGAGGGTCACCCCTCCACTTT.

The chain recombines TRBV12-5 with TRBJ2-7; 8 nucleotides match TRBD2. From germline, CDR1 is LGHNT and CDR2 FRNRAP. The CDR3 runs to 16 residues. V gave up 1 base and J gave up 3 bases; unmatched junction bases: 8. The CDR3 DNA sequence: TGTGCTAGTGGTTTGGCCGGGGGGGCCTTTGACTACGAGCAGTACTTC. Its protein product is CASGLAGGAFDYEQYF. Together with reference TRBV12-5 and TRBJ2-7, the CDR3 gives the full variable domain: DARVTQTPRHKVTEMGQEVTMRCQPILGHNTVFWYRQTMMQGLELLAYFRNRAPLDDSGMPKDRFSAEMPDATLATLKIQPSEPRDSAVYFCASGLAGGAFDYEQYFGPGTRLTVT.

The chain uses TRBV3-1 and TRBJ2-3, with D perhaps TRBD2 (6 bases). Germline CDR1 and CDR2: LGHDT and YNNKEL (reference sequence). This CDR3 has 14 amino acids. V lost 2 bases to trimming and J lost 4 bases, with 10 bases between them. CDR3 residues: CASSQLEGADTQYF. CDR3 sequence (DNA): TGTGCCAGCAGCCAATTGGAGGGAGCAGATACGCAGTATTTT.

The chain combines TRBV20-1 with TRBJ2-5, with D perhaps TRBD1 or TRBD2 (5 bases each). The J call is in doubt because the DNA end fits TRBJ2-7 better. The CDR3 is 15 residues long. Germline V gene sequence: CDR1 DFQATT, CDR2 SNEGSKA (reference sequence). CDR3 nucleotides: TGCAGTGCTTTCTCACCGGGACGGGGTAACTACGAGCAGTACTTC. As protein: CSAFSPGRGNYEQYF.

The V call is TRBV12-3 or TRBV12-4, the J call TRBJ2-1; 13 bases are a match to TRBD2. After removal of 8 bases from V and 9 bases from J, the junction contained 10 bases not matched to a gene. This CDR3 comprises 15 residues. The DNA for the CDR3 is TGTGCCAGCGGTCCACTAGCGGGAGGGACCATTGAGCAGTTCTTC. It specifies CASGPLAGGTIEQFF.

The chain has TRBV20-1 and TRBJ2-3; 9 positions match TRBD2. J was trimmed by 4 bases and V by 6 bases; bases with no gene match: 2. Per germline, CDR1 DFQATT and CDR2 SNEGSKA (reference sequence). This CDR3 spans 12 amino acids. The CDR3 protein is CSALAGADTQYF. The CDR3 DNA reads TGCAGTGCATTAGCGGGAGCAGATACGCAGTATTTT.

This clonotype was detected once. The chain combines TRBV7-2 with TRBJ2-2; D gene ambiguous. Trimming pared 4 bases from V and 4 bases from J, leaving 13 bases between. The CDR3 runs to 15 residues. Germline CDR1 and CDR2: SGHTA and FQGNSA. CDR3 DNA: TGTGCCAGCAGCTCTATACGGGCTTCCACCGGGGAGCTGTTTTTT. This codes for CASSSIRASTGELFF.

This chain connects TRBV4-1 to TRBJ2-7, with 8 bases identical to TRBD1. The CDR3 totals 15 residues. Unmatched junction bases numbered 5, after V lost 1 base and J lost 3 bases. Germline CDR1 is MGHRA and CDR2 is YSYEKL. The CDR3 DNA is TGCGCCAGCAGCCAAGTTTCGGACAGGGACTACGAGCAGTACTTC. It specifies CASSQVSDRDYEQYF.

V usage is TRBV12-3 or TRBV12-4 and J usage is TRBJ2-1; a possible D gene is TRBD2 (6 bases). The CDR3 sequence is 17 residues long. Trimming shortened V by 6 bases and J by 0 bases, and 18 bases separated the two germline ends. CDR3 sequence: CASSHLFSGSSYNEQFF. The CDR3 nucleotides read TGTGCCAGCAGCCATCTATTCAGCGGGTCCTCCTACAATGAGCAGTTCTTC.

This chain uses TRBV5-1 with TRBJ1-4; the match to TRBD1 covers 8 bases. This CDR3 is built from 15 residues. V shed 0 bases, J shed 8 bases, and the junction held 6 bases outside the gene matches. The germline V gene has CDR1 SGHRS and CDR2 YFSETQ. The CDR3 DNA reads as TGCGCCAGCAGCTTGGGCGGGACAGGAGAGGAAAAACTGTTTTTT. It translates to CASSLGGTGEEKLFF.

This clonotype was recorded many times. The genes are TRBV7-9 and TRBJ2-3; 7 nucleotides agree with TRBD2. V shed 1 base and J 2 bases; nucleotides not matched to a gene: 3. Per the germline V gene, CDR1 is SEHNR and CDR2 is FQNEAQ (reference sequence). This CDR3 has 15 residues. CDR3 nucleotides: TGTGCCAGCAGCTTAGGGGACTATCACACAGATACGCAGTATTTT. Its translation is CASSLGDYHTDTQYF.

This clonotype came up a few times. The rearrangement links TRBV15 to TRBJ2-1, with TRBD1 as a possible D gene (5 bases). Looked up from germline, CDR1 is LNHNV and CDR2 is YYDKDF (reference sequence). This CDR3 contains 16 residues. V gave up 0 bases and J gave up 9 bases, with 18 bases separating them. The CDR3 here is CATSRDLLPQVGEQFF. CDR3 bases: TGTGCCACCAGCAGAGACCTTCTCCCACAGGTCGGTGAGCAGTTCTTC.

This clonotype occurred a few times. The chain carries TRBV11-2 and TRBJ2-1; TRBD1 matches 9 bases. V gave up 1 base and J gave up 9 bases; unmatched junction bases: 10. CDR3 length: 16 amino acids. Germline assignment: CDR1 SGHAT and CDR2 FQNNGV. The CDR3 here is CASSLVSRDRDPEQFF. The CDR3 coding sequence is TGTGCCAGCAGCTTAGTGAGTCGGGACAGGGACCCTGAGCAGTTCTTC.

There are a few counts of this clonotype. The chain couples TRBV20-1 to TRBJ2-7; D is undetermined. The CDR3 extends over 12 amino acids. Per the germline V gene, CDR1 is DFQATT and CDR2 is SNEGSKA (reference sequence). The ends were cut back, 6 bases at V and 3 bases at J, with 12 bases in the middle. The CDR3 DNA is TGCAGTGCGCCAGAAACCCGCTACGAGCAGTACTTC. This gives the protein CSAPETRYEQYF.

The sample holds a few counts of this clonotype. The CDR3 spells CASSRGEVDYGYTF. CDR3 sequence (DNA): TGTGCCAGCAGCCGAGGGGAGGTGGACTATGGCTACACCTTC. J is TRBJ1-2 and V is TRBV7-9, with D possibly matching TRBD1 (5 bases). The germline CDR1 and CDR2 sequences are SEHNR and FQNEAQ (reference sequence). V lost 5 bases and J lost 3, with 13 bases in between. This CDR3 spans 14 amino acids.